The 3 T cell receptor beta chains below were found in one sample sequenced in a study of blood T cells in healthy people across ages. Using a J-beta primer mix together with a sample-barcoded 5' primer, a second PCR was run for roughly 7 to 11 cycles. From the 5' RACE reads, TCRdb called clonotypes with MiXCR, one entry per CDR3 protein. The sample consists of 1.5 million or so distinct CDR3 sequences, less than 45% of them appearing once. Input material: blood. These receptors all stem from a woman in her late teens or twenties in good health.

This sequence joins TRBV18 and TRBJ2-7; TRBD1 is a possible D gene (5 bases). Trimming took 0 bases from V and 3 from J, leaving 21 bases between them. Looked up from germline, CDR1 is KGHSH and CDR2 is LQKENI. There are 18 residues in the CDR3. The CDR3 DNA reads as TGTGCCAGCTCACCACCGGTTCAGGGTGCACAGCCTCTCTACGAGCAGTACTTC. Translated, it gives CASSPPVQGAQPLYEQYF.

The V call is TRBV15, the J call TRBJ2-5; D gene uncertain. The end of the DNA aligns better with TRBJ2-7, so the J call may be wrong. The V gene's germline CDR1 is LNHNV and CDR2 YYDKDF (reference sequence). The CDR3 has 14 amino acids. CDR3 region: CATSRPGSAYEQYF. For the CDR3, the DNA is TGTGCCACCAGCAGACCGGGCTCAGCCTACGAGCAGTACTTC.

The CDR3 DNA sequence: TGCAGTGCTAGAGCCGTGCTGTACAATGAGCAGTTCTTC. This codes for CSARAVLYNEQFF. V usage is TRBV20-1 and J usage is TRBJ2-1, with D unclear. The germline CDR1 and CDR2 sequences are DFQATT and SNEGSKA (reference sequence). The CDR3 length is 13 residues. V lost 1 base to trimming and J lost 4 bases, with 8 bases between them.